The 19 T cell receptor beta chains below come from one sample, sequenced in a study of cytomegalovirus exposure and HLA in healthy donors. It was with 60 Vbeta and 13 Jbeta primers that the PCR ran. Only in-frame clones appear in the TCRdb table, and some are missing; sequencing was by immunoSEQ multiplex PCR. The sample includes fewer than 250,000 clones, more than 60% seen only once; the top ten take 2.1%. Material for sequencing was PBMCs. These receptors originate from a woman in her thirties in good health and CMV-seropositive.

The chain links TRBV2 to TRBJ2-7; 8 bases are shared with TRBD2. The J segment lost 0 bases and the V segment lost 3 bases, leaving 7 bases of the junction unmatched. CDR1 is SNHLY, CDR2 FYNNEI, per germline. This CDR3 region has 16 residues. CDR3 DNA sequence: TGTGCCAGCAGTGAGACATTAGCGGGGAACTCCTACGAGCAGTACTTC. It codes for CASSETLAGNSYEQYF.

Remarks on this clone: Germline is not matched at one junction end, which may reflect a read error. The genes are TRBV7-2 and TRBJ2-1, with D tentatively TRBD1 (5 bases). The germline V gene has CDR1 SGHTA and CDR2 FQGNSA. This CDR3 is built from 15 residues. CDR3 in amino acids: CASTLGPGHYNEQFF. The CDR3 DNA reads as TGTGCCAGCACCTTAGGGCCAGGGCACTACAATGAGCAGTTCTTC.

This chain uses TRBV9 with TRBJ2-5, with 10 bases that match TRBD1. Germline CDR1 SGDLS, CDR2 YYNGEE. The ends lost 0 bases at V and 5 bases at J; junction bases unmatched: 4. The CDR3 has 15 residues. In nucleotides, the CDR3 is TGTGCCAGCAGCGTAGCCTCGGGACAGGGGGAGACCCAGTACTTC. Protein: CASSVASGQGETQYF. Filled out from reference TRBV9 and TRBJ2-5, the complete variable domain reads DSGVTQTPKHLITATGQRVTLRCSPRSGDLSVYWYQQSLDQGLQFLIQYYNGEERAKGNILERFSAQQFPDLHSELNLSSLELGDSALYFCASSVASGQGETQYFGPGTRLLVL.

The rearrangement joins TRBV7-2 to TRBJ1-2; tentatively, D is TRBD1 (6 bases). The CDR3 covers 15 residues. Per germline, CDR1 SGHTA and CDR2 FQGNSA. Between the trimmed V and J ends, which lost 3 bases and 5 bases, there was a span of 16 bases. The CDR3 loop reads CASSFWGPGGYGYTF. In nucleotides, the CDR3 is TGTGCCAGCAGCTTCTGGGGGCCAGGCGGGTATGGCTACACCTTC.

V and J are TRBV5-1 and TRBJ1-1; TRBD1 matches at 7 bases. The length of the CDR3 is 13 residues. V was pared by 4 bases and J by 10 bases, with 10 bases of the junction left unmatched. In germline, CDR1 is SGHRS, CDR2 YFSETQ. The CDR3 DNA follows: TGCGCCAGCAGCCTCGACAGGGTTGCTGGAGCTTTCTTT. Amino acid sequence: CASSLDRVAGAFF.

This chain uses TRBV9 with TRBJ2-5, with 7 bases aligning to TRBD1. With 4 bases clipped from V and 2 bases from J, the junction kept 5 bases outside the gene matches. The length of the CDR3 is 14 residues. The germline V gene has CDR1 SGDLS and CDR2 YYNGEE. Written as DNA, the CDR3 is TGTGCCAGCAGCCCACAGGGGTGGCAAGAGACCCAGTACTTC. Translated, it gives CASSPQGWQETQYF.

As concerns this clone: A junction boundary mismatches the germline segment, possibly from a read error. The chain has TRBV9 and TRBJ2-7, with D maybe TRBD1 (6 bases). The CDR3 is made up of 13 amino acids. The germline V gene has CDR1 SGDLS and CDR2 YYNGEE. Here the CDR3 reads CAGSVYQGTEQYF. CDR3 DNA sequence: TGTGCCGGCAGCGTATATCAGGGGACGGAGCAGTACTTC.

The chain links TRBV6-6 to TRBJ1-2, with D maybe TRBD1 (5 bases). V was shortened by 6 bases and J by 4 bases, with 15 bases between the two germline ends. The CDR3 covers 14 residues. Looked up from germline, CDR1 is MNHNY and CDR2 is SVGAGI (reference sequence). The CDR3: CASRTVAGSYGYTF. The CDR3, as DNA: TGTGCCAGCAGGACCGTGGCAGGGTCCTATGGCTACACCTTC.

CDR3 residues: CASSIVDSPLHF. CDR3 DNA: TGTGCCAGTAGTATTGTCGATTCACCCCTCCACTTT. The J gene is TRBJ1-6, the V gene TRBV19; D ambiguous. Germline V gives CDR1 LNHDA, CDR2 SQIVND (reference sequence). The V and J ends lost 3 bases and 8 bases respectively, with 5 bases between them. The CDR3 extends over 12 amino acids.

The sample holds a few counts of this clone. The chain is built from TRBV7-6 and TRBJ2-7; 10 positions match TRBD2. Germline lookup yields CDR1 SGHVS and CDR2 FNYEAQ. The CDR3 is 14 amino acids. Unmatched junction bases numbered 3, after V lost 5 bases and J lost 2 bases. The chain's CDR3 is CASSRTSGAYEQYF. The CDR3, as DNA: TGTGCCAGCAGCCGGACTAGCGGAGCCTACGAGCAGTACTTC.

The V and J genes are TRBV6-1 and TRBJ2-3; D is possibly TRBD1 (5 bases). V shed 8 bases and J shed 3 bases, with 15 bases lying between them. The germline V gene encodes CDR1 MNHNS and CDR2 SASEGT. The CDR3 spans 14 residues. The CDR3 reads CASLKGLVTDTQYF. For the CDR3, the DNA is TGTGCCAGCCTCAAGGGGCTTGTAACAGATACGCAGTATTTT.

The chain links TRBV27 to TRBJ2-7, with TRBD2 matching 11 bases. J was trimmed by 2 bases and V by 6 bases; bases with no gene match: 9. Germline V gives CDR1 MNHEY, CDR2 SMNVEV (reference sequence). The CDR3 spans 16 residues. CDR3 loop: CASRQGRLAGTYEQYF. In DNA form, the CDR3 reads TGTGCCAGCAGACAGGGAAGACTAGCGGGAACCTACGAGCAGTACTTC.

The chain links TRBV6-5 to TRBJ2-7; D may be TRBD2 (5 bases). The CDR3 is 14 amino acids. Germline CDR1 and CDR2: MNHEY and SVGAGI. V was trimmed by 7 bases and J by 0 bases, leaving 13 bases between them. The CDR3 is CASNRGMSSYEQYF. The CDR3 coding sequence is TGTGCCAGCAACCGAGGGATGAGCTCCTACGAGCAGTACTTC.

The chain carries TRBV4-2 and TRBJ1-1, with TRBD1 identical over 7 bases. The V segment lost 1 base and the J segment 7 bases; nucleotides outside the gene matches: 12. CDR3 length: 16 residues. Germline loops: CDR1 LGHNA, CDR2 YNFKEQ. CDR3 nucleotide sequence: TGTGCCAGCAGCCAAGTCATGAGGACAGGAAAGGGTGAAGCTTTCTTT. As protein: CASSQVMRTGKGEAFF.

The chain couples TRBV7-9 to TRBJ2-3; 7 nucleotides align to TRBD2. The CDR3 sequence is 17 residues long. Germline V gives CDR1 SEHNR, CDR2 FQNEAQ (reference sequence). Germline trimming cut 3 bases from V and 0 bases from J; bases unmatched to any gene: 9. CDR3 DNA: TGTGCCAGCAGCTTCCGTGTGGGTAGCGGGAGCACAGATACGCAGTATTTT. Translated: CASSFRVGSGSTDTQYF. Full variable domain (missing parts from reference TRBV7-9 and TRBJ2-3): DTGVSQNPRHKITKRGQNVTFRCDPISEHNRLYWYRQTLGQGPEFLTYFQNEAQLEKSRLLSDRFSAERPKGSFSTLEIQRTEQGDSAMYLCASSFRVGSGSTDTQYFGPGTRLTVL.

The chain joins TRBV7-9 to TRBJ1-6, with D tentatively TRBD1 (6 bases). V lost 6 bases, J lost 5 bases, and 11 bases lay in between. Looked up from germline, CDR1 is SEHNR and CDR2 is FQNEAQ (reference sequence). This CDR3 has 14 residues. The CDR3 protein is CASSPQGNNSPLHF. The CDR3 nucleotides read TGTGCCAGCAGTCCCCAGGGGAATAATTCACCCCTCCACTTT.

The V call is TRBV30, the J call TRBJ1-1; D call uncertain. The V and J ends lost 0 bases and 1 base respectively, with 12 bases between them. From germline, CDR1 is GTSNPN and CDR2 SVGIG (reference sequence). The CDR3 is 15 residues long. The CDR3 coding sequence is TGTGCCTGGAGTGTACTAGACTCCTGGAACACTGAAGCTTTCTTT. Its translation is CAWSVLDSWNTEAFF.

The chain employs TRBV6-4 and TRBJ2-7; the D gene is possibly TRBD1 (6 bases). This CDR3 is 15 amino acids long. V was clipped by 3 bases and J by 4 bases, with 16 bases between them. CDR1 and CDR2 from the germline V gene are MRHNA and SNTAGT. The CDR3 nucleotides are TGTGCCAGCAGTGAAGGGGCGTCAGGGGTGTACGAGCAGTACTTC. Translated: CASSEGASGVYEQYF.

This clone was counted a few times. CDR3 bases: TGTGCCAGCAGTTTGGGACTAGCGGGGGACACCGGGGAGCTGTTTTTT. The encoded protein is CASSLGLAGDTGELFF. The chain recombines TRBV6-5 with TRBJ2-2, with 14 bases lining up with TRBD2. The CDR3 consists of 16 residues. The J segment lost 3 bases and the V segment lost 4 bases, leaving 1 base of the junction unmatched. Germline lookup yields CDR1 MNHEY and CDR2 SVGAGI.